This TCR beta chain was sequenced during a study of cytomegalovirus exposure and HLA in healthy donors (dated by TCRdb to about 2017). Describing the broader study: An earlier analysis of several hundred of the donors reported more than 250 Gb of sequence data and around 120 million unique TCR beta sequences from 190 million or so T cells. Around 300 gigabases of sequencing data and tens of millions of unique TCR sequences were included in an early release covering roughly 600 HLA-typed donors. Of the roughly 400 genotyped donors, approximately 82% fell in the genetic ancestry cluster associated with self-reported Caucasian donors. The study was designed to test whether signatures of past pathogen exposure could be identified by cataloging public T cell receptors. The T cell repertoires of roughly 660 subjects were profiled by immunosequencing and related to cytomegalovirus serostatus. A separate validation cohort of roughly 130 different subjects was used in addition to the 666-subject first cohort. To predict cytomegalovirus infection status, the study brought together high-throughput TCR immunosequencing, statistical association of individual TCRs with disease status, and machine learning. A later analysis re-examined previously published TCR beta repertoires from about 670 donors and added high-resolution HLA genotyping to investigate patterns of TCR occurrence. Rather than using new phenotypic data, the later analysis identified candidate immune exposures from TCR beta sequences and from how often those sequences occurred across donors. To decide whether each TCR beta V gene segment behaved as functional or pseudogenic, an earlier analysis of several hundred of the donors relied on high-throughput TCR beta sequencing. Donor age, sex, ethnicity and CMV serostatus were collected together with the repertoire data. Genome-wide SNP genotypes for about three fifths of the roughly 670 donors were used in a later genetic analysis, which treated that subset as a discovery cohort. Every discovery cohort repertoire had been produced on one sequencing platform. HLA typing covered class I and class II loci at four-digit resolution. Typing coverage varied by locus: about 620-640 donors for A, B, C, DRB1 and DQB1; approximately 560 for DQA1; about 570 for DPA1; around 450 for DPB1. Several DR-DQ haplotypes were handled as single units for association and clustering because linkage in the cohort was strong. Among 398 genotyped donors of the cohort, an average of about 240,000 unique TCR beta nucleotide sequences were sequenced per donor, around 20% of them non-productive. Points the paper makes about the study in general: It was suggested by the authors that the approach could potentially be generalized to other disease states and immunological phenotypes. A further reported finding was that TCR beta sequences accurately predicted the HLA-A and HLA-B alleles for most subjects in the first cohort. In a later analysis, most CMV-associated TCR beta chains were found to appear HLA-restricted, with HLA associations seemingly driven largely by CMV exposure. Sequencing depth was assumed to be roughly uniform across donors in the presence/absence analyses, though that assumption may not hold. Correlated functional status among segregating V segments might reflect linkage disequilibrium, but an unknown experimental factor could not be ruled out. Because counts were too low, about 18 rarely observed V segments, including chromosome 9 orphons, were excluded from the earlier analysis of 587 of the donors. In a later analysis, the rate of TCR association differed among HLA loci, with DRB1 alleles having the most associated TCRs and HLA-C alleles having the fewest. The classifier was reported to diagnose cytomegalovirus status with high specificity and sensitivity in both the original cohort and the validation cohort. Several of the top co-occurrence clusters appeared to be linked to parvovirus B19, influenza, CMV and Epstein-Barr virus, according to a later analysis. Most TCR sequences were seen in very few donors, while some public TCRs were found in many individuals. In vitro tests confirmed that a few of the cytomegalovirus-associated TCR beta chains recognize cytomegalovirus antigens. This cohort had only TCR beta chains sequenced, and the lack of alpha or paired-chain data limited which features could be detected. In a later analysis, 16,951 TCR beta sequences were associated with specific HLA alleles at a false discovery rate of 0.05. For the cohort, immune exposure information was limited to CMV serostatus. When HLA alleles, especially DR and DQ, strongly co-occurred, TCR associations were difficult to assign to individual alleles. Some IMGT-functional V segments, including TRBV6-2 and TRBV6-3, could not be distinguished by the 87-base-pair reads and were therefore excluded. In the study, about 150 TCR beta chains were listed as associated with cytomegalovirus. HLA typing was unavailable for some donors at each locus, so association tests used only the typed subset. A later genetic analysis associated a missense DCLRE1C variant with V-gene and J-gene trimming of TCR beta chains, and an independent cohort replicated the association. In a later genetic analysis, fewer N-insertions in productive TCRs were reported among donors in an Asian-associated ancestry cluster than the roughly 700-donor mean. In a later analysis, HLA-associated TCR beta chains were found to be more clonally expanded and to have lower generation probabilities than equally common non-associated chains. The sequencing pipeline was judged likely to have produced a cluster of highly shared sequence variants as a technical artifact. In an earlier analysis of a few hundred of the donors, most TCR beta V segments were observed in productive rearrangements about 87% or about 30% of the time, broadly matching IMGT annotations.

About this clone: Its cognate antigen has yet to be identified. Qualities for individual bases were not recorded, and no much larger clone is one base off.

The cohort consisted of 600 to 700 healthy bone marrow donors. At the time of sampling, every cohort member was nominally healthy, though immune exposures that went unrecorded were likely present. The donor was CMV seropositive and was included in the group of some 290 seropositive cohort members. Each donor provided a peripheral blood sample, and peripheral blood mononuclear cells were used for TCR beta sequencing. Genomic DNA was extracted from the blood cell samples with the Qiagen DNeasy Blood Extraction Kit. Libraries were prepared through the immunoSEQ multiplex PCR assay. The multiplex PCR relied on a mix of 60 forward primers for TCR Vbeta segments and 13 reverse primers for TCR Jbeta segments. The CDR3 region of rearranged TCR beta genes was amplified from genomic DNA with a multiplex PCR assay. The Illumina HiSeq System was used to sequence the amplified TCR beta libraries as 87-base-pair reads. The original methods were these. A later analysis counted 75 million to 100 million unique TCR beta chains across the 700 or so repertoires, and roughly 10 million of these chains were shared by at least two donors. Raw reads were error-corrected and collapsed into unique sequences by a nearest-neighbor algorithm in which closely related sequences were merged to remove PCR and sequencing errors. To assign V, D and J gene segments, CDR3 sequences were aligned to IMGT reference sequences. Each retained sequence needed at least a six-nucleotide match to both a V gene segment and a J gene segment. Rearrangements were classified as productive when the CDR3 lacked stop codons and remained in frame with V and J, and all other rearrangements were classified as non-productive. CDR3 was defined by IMGT convention, running from the second conserved V-encoded cysteine to the conserved J-encoded phenylalanine. The earlier analysis of about 610 of the donors excluded sequences that lacked an unambiguous match to a single V gene segment. In an earlier analysis of 587 of the donors, a V segment was called functional when productive rearrangements were above 56.7%, and segregating when the standard deviation between donors exceeded 5%. A statistical classification framework was built to diagnose cytomegalovirus status from the catalog of TCR beta chain sequences. V and J gene assignment, in a later analysis, came from comparing TCR nucleotide sequences with IMGT/GENE-DB human TR gene sequences. In a later analysis, CDR3 sequences and most-parsimonious VDJ recombination scenarios were assigned using the TCRdist pipeline. In a later analysis, every TCR beta chain was defined by the combination of its CDR3 amino acid sequence and its V-gene family, and reads without a unique V-gene family were dropped. As a way to deal with suspected cross-contamination and a sequencing artifact, a later analysis dropped hundreds of nucleotide sequences that were highly shared and had low generation probability. For each public chain, a later analysis derived a clonal expansion index from normalized ranks of inferred template counts within each repertoire. In a later analysis, generation probabilities were computed using a VDJ recombination model fitted to out-of-frame rearrangements, and the results were checked against IGoR. In a later analysis, TCR-TCR, TCR-HLA and TCR-CMV co-occurrence was scored with hypergeometric tests, and a repertoire-size bias correction was applied to TCR pairs. To estimate false discovery rates, a later analysis permuted the HLA or CMV assignments 20 times. In a later analysis, co-occurring TCRs were grouped using DBSCAN, and TCRdist sequence similarity was added for clustering within HLA-allele-positive subsets. Repertoires with fewer than 30,000 or more than 120,000 public chains, plus five repertoires with anomalous nucleotide sharing, were excluded from co-occurrence clustering. Held by TCRdb, this immuneACCESS table contains in-frame sequences only and omits some clones. Under half of the omission traces to an unresolved V gene where checked; the cause of the rest is unknown. V and J calls and clone size are those listed in that table; D and trimming were worked out from the DNA. The sample includes approximately 170,000 clones, with roughly 80% observed a single time. 1% to 1.5% of the sample is in the top ten clones.

CDR1 and CDR2, per the germline V gene (reference sequence), are GTSNPN and SVGIG. Counted from cysteine to phenylalanine, this CDR3 has 13 amino acids. Left in the record is the CDR3 DNA by itself, 39 bases read in frame from the first base. V gives up 0 bases and J gives up 6 bases, and the segment between their germline ends measures 9 bases. Sequencing was performed on PBMCs. This receptor was identified in a man in his fifties in good health and CMV-seropositive. The chain uses TRBV30 and TRBJ1-5, and TRBD1 may be the D gene, going by 6 matching bases. The CDR3 has the sequence CAWSVQGRQPQHF. Read as DNA, the sequence is TGTGCCTGGAGTGTACAGGGACGTCAGCCCCAGCATTTT.